This T cell receptor (beta chain) is drawn from a study of immune cell composition in non-small cell lung cancer. The method was immunoSEQ multiplex PCR; TCRdb's version includes in-frame clones alone and lacks a portion of them. Among approximately 2,800 clones listed, about four fifths were seen once. Study conclusions and caveats: It was not proven that tumour-reactive clones equal dominant tumour-associated clones. Lung squamous cell carcinoma tumours had significantly higher top 10 clone scores and productive clonality than lung adenocarcinoma.

Note on this clone: The antigen is unknown.

Trimming stripped 5 bases from V and 2 bases from J, with 19 bases between. The CDR3 has 17 residues. Germline assignment: CDR1 MNHEY and CDR2 SMNVEV (reference sequence). This chain joins TRBV27 and TRBJ2-1; D is perhaps TRBD2 (7 bases). This TCR was sampled from a human donor with non-small cell lung cancer. Sequenced input: lung tumor tissue. The CDR3 loop reads CASSQSLRGGAYNEQFF. The CDR3 nucleotides are TGTGCCAGCAGTCAATCTCTTAGGGGGGGGGCCTACAATGAGCAGTTCTTC.